The source of this T cell receptor (beta chain) is a study of immune heterogeneity within non-small cell lung tumors. Whole-study findings and limits: Locally, T-cell clonality showed a moderate but significant correlation with tumor mutational burden measured at the same site (R approximately 0.32).

Template input was genomic DNA from bulk tumor (600 ng per sample). Biopsies that were spaced far apart were taken, several per primary tumor, during surgery. Patients underwent curative surgery for untreated, newly diagnosed non-small cell lung cancer. Amplifying TCR beta CDR3 involved multiplex PCR carried out with 32 V and 13 J primers. TCRdb reanalysed the multiplex PCR reads using MiXCR and keeps one entry per CDR3 protein. Here the sample spans 10,000 to 15,000 distinct CDR3 sequences, 20% to 25% being singletons. This clonotype is judged medium-sized. Its specificity is unknown. The V segment lost 5 bases and the J segment 7 bases; nucleotides outside the gene matches: 9. Germline CDR1 reads MDHEN; CDR2 reads SYDVKM. The CDR3 contains 16 residues.

The sequenced sample was lung tumor tissue. This clonotype originated in a man aged 50-60 years with non-small cell lung cancer. V is TRBV28 and J is TRBJ1-5; 12 nucleotides agree with TRBD1. The CDR3 DNA follows: TGTGCCAGCAGTCATCGGGGACAGGGGGCCAGGCAGCCCCAGCATTTT. This codes for CASSHRGQGARQPQHF.